Presented here are 4 T cell receptor beta chains from one specimen sequenced in a study of cytomegalovirus exposure and HLA in healthy donors. Amplification used 60 Vbeta primers and 13 Jbeta primers. Assay: immunoSEQ multiplex PCR; the TCRdb copy retains only in-frame clones and omits some. The table for this sample gives 140,000 to 150,000 clones. Source material: PBMCs. These receptors all come from a woman aged 45-65 years in good health and CMV-seronegative.

This chain links TRBV11-2 with TRBJ2-6; perhaps TRBD1 as D (6 bases). V lost 0 bases and J lost 2, with 8 bases in between. In germline, CDR1 is SGHAT, CDR2 FQNNGV. CDR3 size: 16 residues. CDR3 DNA: TGTGCCAGCAGCTTAGATGGGGGCGCTGGGGCCAACGTCCTGACTTTC. This encodes CASSLDGGAGANVLTF.

Points on this clone: Other DNA sequences within the sample encode an identical CDR3. The chain is built from TRBV4-1 and TRBJ1-2; tentatively, D is TRBD1 (6 bases). This CDR3 region has 13 residues. V lost 4 bases, J lost 4 bases, and 10 bases lay in between. Germline values: CDR1 MGHRA, CDR2 YSYEKL. In DNA form, the CDR3 reads TGCGCCAGCAGCCTTGACAGGTCCTATGGCTACACCTTC. As protein: CASSLDRSYGYTF.

The rearrangement links TRBV7-8 to TRBJ2-7, with D possibly TRBD1 on 5 matching bases. With 6 bases removed from V and 0 bases from J, the gap between germline ends came to 15 bases. Germline loops: CDR1 SGHVS, CDR2 FQNEAQ. The CDR3 has 15 residues. CDR3 in DNA: TGTGCCAGCAGGAGGACAAGAGAGCACTCCTACGAGCAGTACTTC. Translation gives CASRRTREHSYEQYF.

V is TRBV4-1 and J is TRBJ2-7; no clear D gene. The CDR3 consists of 15 residues. Germline CDR1 MGHRA, CDR2 YSYEKL. V was cut by 1 base and J by 3 bases, with 13 bases left in between. CDR3 loop: CASSQVAQPFYEQYF. The CDR3 DNA follows: TGCGCCAGCAGCCAAGTCGCACAGCCCTTCTACGAGCAGTACTTC.